This note documents a single T cell receptor (beta chain) sequence. Antigen: not known. This may be a read error: a much more frequent sequence differs by one nucleotide. It is likely a read error, because the conserved phenylalanine at the end of the CDR3 is missing. This sample's RNA came from whole unsorted tissue. Three rounds of nested PCR, following a modified ARM-PCR protocol, produced the TCRbeta library. MiXCR, run by TCRdb on the multiplex PCR reads, gives a single entry per CDR3 protein. The table records just over 200,000 distinct CDR3 sequences, 60% to 85% of them present only once. Germline assignment: CDR1 SQVTM and CDR2 ANQGSEA. CDR3 length: 15 residues. Trimming left V 2 bases short and J 0 bases short, with 11 bases between. This specimen comes from a study of tumor and adjacent non-tumor tissue in lung cancer. About the study: The cohort had 12 adenocarcinoma, a couple of squamous cell and 1 small cell patients. Patients were aged roughly 31 to 76, ten or so men and a handful of women, stage I to III. Study-wide findings and caveats: Patients with more diverse tumor TCRs had worse survival.

This rearrangement joins TRBV29-1 to TRBJ2-4, with unresolved D. The specimen was lung tumor tissue. This clonotype originated in a man in his 60s with non-small cell lung cancer. This CDR3 reads CSVEQSGRAKNIQYI. In DNA form, the CDR3 reads TGCAGCGTTGAACAGAGTGGCAGAGCCAAAAACATTCAGTACATC.